This T cell receptor (beta chain) is from a study of Tregs in tolerant kidney transplant recipients. Unstimulated regulatory T cells (CD4+CD25+CD127-), CD4+CD25- non-regulatory cells, CD4 and CD8 cells were FACS-sorted from thawed PBMCs. Worth noting for this clone: The read ends 3 residues shy of where the CDR3 ends; the end is completed using the germline J gene. Other DNA sequences from this sample encode an identical CDR3 as well.

Libraries were prepared by immunoSEQ multiplex PCR; TCRdb keeps only in-frame clonotypes and omits some of them. Its listing shows tens of thousands of clones. Germline V gene data show CDR1 as SGHTA and CDR2 as FQGNSA. The CDR3 covers 14 residues. V dropped 5 bases and J dropped 5; count of bases not matched to a gene: 5. The source of this sequence is a human donor who received a combined kidney and bone marrow transplant. The rearrangement uses TRBV7-2 and TRBJ1-4, with TRBD1 matching over 7 bases. Material: CD4+ T cells from blood, obtained before the transplant. CDR3 bases read: TGTGCCAGCAGCCTAGGGGGCAGGAATGAAAAA. Residues: CASSLGGRNEK. The entire CDR3 protein reads CASSLGGRNEKLFF.